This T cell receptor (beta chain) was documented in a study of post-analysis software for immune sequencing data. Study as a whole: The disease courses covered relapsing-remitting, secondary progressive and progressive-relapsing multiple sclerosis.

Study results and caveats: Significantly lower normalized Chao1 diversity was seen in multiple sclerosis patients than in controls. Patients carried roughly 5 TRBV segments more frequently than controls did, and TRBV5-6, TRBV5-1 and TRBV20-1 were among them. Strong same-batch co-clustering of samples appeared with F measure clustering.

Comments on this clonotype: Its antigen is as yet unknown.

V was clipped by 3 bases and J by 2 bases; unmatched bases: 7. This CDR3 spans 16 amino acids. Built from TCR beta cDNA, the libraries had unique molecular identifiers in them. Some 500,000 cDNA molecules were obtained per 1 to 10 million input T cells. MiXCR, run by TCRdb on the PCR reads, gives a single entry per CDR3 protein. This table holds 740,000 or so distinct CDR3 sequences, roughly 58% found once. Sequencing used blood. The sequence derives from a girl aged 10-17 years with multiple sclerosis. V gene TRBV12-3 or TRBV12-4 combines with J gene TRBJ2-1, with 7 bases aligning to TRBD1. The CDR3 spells CASSFSWDSPYNEQFF. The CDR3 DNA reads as TGTGCCAGCAGTTTTAGTTGGGACAGCCCCTACAATGAGCAGTTCTTC.